The clone carrying this T cell receptor beta chain was counted a single time. Residents of approximately 25 US areas, aged roughly 18 to 89 years, made up the participants. Recovered status in Cohort 3 required two negative PCRs, clearance, or symptom resolution. Here immunoSEQ multiplex PCR was the method, and the copy in TCRdb shows in-frame clones only, minus some. The sample carries 180,000 or so clones, about 80% recorded once. This specimen belongs to a study of blood T cell repertoires in COVID-19. At the level of the study: Whether acute or convalescent, the COVID-19 samples came from the United States, Italy and Spain. PBMCs, B-cell-depleted T cells, or T cells provided the cDNA or gDNA that made up the material.

The V and J ends lost 4 bases and 13 bases respectively, with 20 bases between them. From germline, CDR1 is SGHRS and CDR2 YFSETQ. This CDR3 is built from 14 residues. The chain combines TRBV5-1 with TRBJ2-2; D possibly corresponds to TRBD2 (6 bases). This sequence originates from a man aged 35 to 55 who had recovered from COVID-19. Sequenced input: PBMCs or T cells enriched from blood (not recorded which). The CDR3 DNA is TGCGCCAGCAGCACGGGAGAGGGGTTCCGGGGGCTGTTTTTT. This translates into CASSTGEGFRGLFF.